Listed below are T cell receptor beta chains from one sample, sequenced in a study of human T cells and chemical hapten exposure. A single record per CDR3 protein comes from TCRdb applying MiXCR to the RACE reads. Here the sample spans more than 80,000 distinct CDR3 sequences, under 9% being singletons. The specimen comprised whole blood, sampled in connection with sensitization to the hapten diphenylcyclopropenone (DPC). These receptors were obtained from a woman aged 25 to 39 with alopecia areata. Some clones in this sample may be carry-over from other donors' samples. Both conserved end residues are part of each CDR3. The order of the fields is clone size, J gene, D gene, V gene, CDR3 protein, CDR3 DNA. A D gene is named only where the DNA matches it firmly. Clone size is not always given. Where it is, it says once, few, many or a class for expanded clones.

clone_size: few
j_call: TRBJ1-2
d_call: TRBD1
v_call: TRBV3-1
cdr3_aa: CASSPSSSDRGYTF
cdr3_nt: TGTGCCAGCAGCCCGTCAAGCTCGGACAGGGGCTACACCTTC

clone_size: NA
j_call: TRBJ2-1
d_call: NA
v_call: TRBV14
cdr3_aa: CASSLWTTNEQFF
cdr3_nt: TGTGCCAGCAGCCTATGGACGACCAATGAGCAGTTCTTC

clone_size: many
j_call: TRBJ2-7
d_call: NA
v_call: TRBV2
cdr3_aa: CASTDPGRSSSYEQYF
cdr3_nt: TGTGCCAGCACCGACCCCGGACGGTCTAGCTCCTACGAGCAGTACTTC

clone_size: NA
j_call: TRBJ2-7
d_call: NA
v_call: TRBV29-1
cdr3_aa: CSAFGTYEQYF
cdr3_nt: TGCAGCGCTTTCGGGACCTACGAGCAGTACTTC

clone_size: NA
j_call: TRBJ1-6
d_call: NA
v_call: TRBV12-5
cdr3_aa: CASGLESNSPLHF
cdr3_nt: TGTGCTAGTGGTTTGGAGAGTAATTCACCCCTCCACTTT

clone_size: NA
j_call: TRBJ1-3
d_call: TRBD1
v_call: TRBV7-2
cdr3_aa: CASSPQGDTIYF
cdr3_nt: TGTGCCAGCAGCCCCCAGGGGGACACCATATATTTT

clone_size: NA
j_call: TRBJ2-1
d_call: TRBD2
v_call: TRBV29-1
cdr3_aa: CSVPLAGIHNEQFF
cdr3_nt: TGCAGCGTTCCTCTAGCGGGTATTCACAATGAGCAGTTCTTC

clone_size: NA
j_call: TRBJ2-1
d_call: TRBD2
v_call: TRBV11-3
cdr3_aa: CASSSTSGGADEQFF
cdr3_nt: TGTGCCAGCAGCTCTACTAGCGGGGGGGCCGATGAGCAGTTCTTC

clone_size: few
j_call: TRBJ1-1
d_call: TRBD1
v_call: TRBV5-5
cdr3_aa: CASSWPGTGENTEAFF
cdr3_nt: TGTGCCAGCAGCTGGCCTGGGACAGGTGAGAACACTGAAGCTTTCTTT

clone_size: many
j_call: TRBJ1-4
d_call: NA
v_call: TRBV5-1
cdr3_aa: CASSSMGENNEKLFF
cdr3_nt: TGCGCCAGCAGCAGCATGGGGGAAAACAATGAAAAACTGTTTTTT

clone_size: many
j_call: TRBJ2-5
d_call: TRBD1
v_call: TRBV20-1
cdr3_aa: CSARDTTGQGQETQYF
cdr3_nt: TGCAGTGCTAGAGACACCACGGGACAGGGGCAAGAGACCCAGTACTTC

clone_size: NA
j_call: TRBJ2-1
d_call: NA
v_call: TRBV6-2/TRBV6-3
cdr3_aa: CASSYSMGYNDQFF
cdr3_nt: TGTGCCAGCAGTTACTCTATGGGGTACAATGATCAGTTCTTC

clone_size: many
j_call: TRBJ1-1
d_call: NA
v_call: TRBV3-1
cdr3_aa: CASSQGGRTEAFF
cdr3_nt: TGTGCCAGCAGCCAAGGGGGTAGGACTGAAGCTTTCTTT

clone_size: few
j_call: TRBJ1-6
d_call: NA
v_call: TRBV20-1
cdr3_aa: CSARDKGSSYNSPLHF
cdr3_nt: TGCAGTGCTAGAGATAAGGGGAGCTCCTATAATTCACCCCTCCACTTT

clone_size: once
j_call: TRBJ1-5
d_call: NA
v_call: TRBV5-1
cdr3_aa: CAGSLEGSSNQPQHF
cdr3_nt: TGCGCCGGCAGCTTGGAGGGGAGTAGCAATCAGCCCCAGCATTTT

clone_size: NA
j_call: TRBJ1-5
d_call: NA
v_call: TRBV12-5
cdr3_aa: CASKRDVQPQHF
cdr3_nt: TGTGCTAGTAAAAGGGATGTGCAGCCCCAGCATTTT

clone_size: few
j_call: TRBJ2-1
d_call: TRBD2
v_call: TRBV20-1
cdr3_aa: CSARPPAGDYEQFF
cdr3_nt: TGCAGTGCTAGACCCCCAGCGGGAGACTATGAGCAGTTCTTC